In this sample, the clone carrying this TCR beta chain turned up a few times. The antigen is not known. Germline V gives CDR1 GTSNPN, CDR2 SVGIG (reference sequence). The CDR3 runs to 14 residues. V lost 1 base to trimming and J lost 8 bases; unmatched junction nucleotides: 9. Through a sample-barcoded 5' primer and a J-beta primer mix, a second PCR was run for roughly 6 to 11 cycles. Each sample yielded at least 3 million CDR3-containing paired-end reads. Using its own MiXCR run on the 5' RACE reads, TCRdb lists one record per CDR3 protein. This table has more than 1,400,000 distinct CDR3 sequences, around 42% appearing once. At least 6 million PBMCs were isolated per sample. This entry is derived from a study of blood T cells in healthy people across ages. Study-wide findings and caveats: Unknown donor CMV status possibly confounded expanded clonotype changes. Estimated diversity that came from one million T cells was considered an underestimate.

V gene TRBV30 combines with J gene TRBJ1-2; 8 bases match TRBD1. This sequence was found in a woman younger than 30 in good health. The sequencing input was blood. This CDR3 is CAWSAKTGVNGYTF. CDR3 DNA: TGTGCCTGGAGTGCCAAGACAGGGGTGAACGGCTACACCTTC.